This is a list of T cell receptor beta chains from one sample in a study of shared clonotypes between healthy human individuals. The table came from immunoSEQ multiplex PCR; TCRdb's copy has only in-frame clones and leaves some out. The repertoire holds 2,500,000 or so clones, with approximately 93% as singletons. The sample taken for sequencing was naive CD4+ T cells from PBMCs. Every receptor here comes from a man aged 18 to 30 in good health. Some clones in this sample may be carry-over from other donors' samples. The CDR3 runs from the conserved cysteine through the conserved F or W. Fields, in order: CDR3 DNA, CDR3 protein, V gene, D gene, clone size, J gene. The D gene is left open where the match is weak. Clone size is stated in some rows and not others, as once, few, many or a class when expanded.

DNA: TGTGCCTGGAGTGGGTCTTCCCTCAGGACAGGGGGCGCGGGGTTGAACACTGAAGCTTTCTTT; CDR3: CAWSGSSLRTGGAGLNTEAFF; V: TRBV30; D: TRBD1; size: NA; J: TRBJ1-1
DNA: TGTGCCAGCAGCCCCTCTTCGGGACAGGTCTACGAGCAGTACTTC; CDR3: CASSPSSGQVYEQYF; V: TRBV28; D: TRBD1; size: NA; J: TRBJ2-7
DNA: TGTGCCAGCAGCTCCCGGGACAGGGTTTACACCGGGGAGCTGTTTTTT; CDR3: CASSSRDRVYTGELFF; V: TRBV7-3; D: TRBD1; size: NA; J: TRBJ2-2
DNA: TGTGCCAGCAGCTTAGGGCCAGTCCCAAACACTGAAGCTTTCTTT; CDR3: CASSLGPVPNTEAFF; V: TRBV7-3; D: NA; size: NA; J: TRBJ1-1
DNA: TGCAGCGTTGAAAAAGGCTCTGCGGGGGAGACCCAGTACTTC; CDR3: CSVEKGSAGETQYF; V: TRBV29-1; D: NA; size: NA; J: TRBJ2-5
DNA: TGTGCCAGCAGCCGGGAGACTGCTAACTATGGCTACACCTTC; CDR3: CASSRETANYGYTF; V: TRBV4-2; D: NA; size: NA; J: TRBJ1-2
DNA: TGTGCCAGCAGCTTAGCAGCGGGAACGTACAATGAGCAGTTCTTC; CDR3: CASSLAAGTYNEQFF; V: TRBV7-9; D: TRBD2; size: NA; J: TRBJ2-1
DNA: TGTGCCGGCTCCCCCTGGAGCAATCAGCCCCAGCATTTT; CDR3: CAGSPWSNQPQHF; V: TRBV28; D: NA; size: NA; J: TRBJ1-5
DNA: TGTGCCAGCAGCGACCGCCCCGCCGATACGCAGTATTTT; CDR3: CASSDRPADTQYF; V: TRBV6-4; D: NA; size: NA; J: TRBJ2-3
DNA: TGTGCCAGCAGGGGGGACAGGACCTTGAATCAGCCCCAGCATTTT; CDR3: CASRGDRTLNQPQHF; V: TRBV27; D: TRBD1; size: NA; J: TRBJ1-5
DNA: TGTGCCAGCAGCCCCCCAGGGGGCGCTGGGGCCAACGTCCTGACTTTC; CDR3: CASSPPGGAGANVLTF; V: TRBV7-3; D: TRBD1; size: NA; J: TRBJ2-6
DNA: TGTGCCAGCAGGTTTATGGGGGGGAACAAAAACATTCAGTACTTC; CDR3: CASRFMGGNKNIQYF; V: TRBV27; D: TRBD2; size: NA; J: TRBJ2-4
DNA: TGTGCCAGCAGTTACTTGGCGGGAGGGCGATACGAGCAGTACTTC; CDR3: CASSYLAGGRYEQYF; V: TRBV6-5; D: TRBD2; size: NA; J: TRBJ2-7
DNA: TGTGCCAGCAGACCACCGGAATCCGGCACAGATACGCAGTATTTT; CDR3: CASRPPESGTDTQYF; V: TRBV5-4; D: NA; size: NA; J: TRBJ2-3
DNA: TGTGCCAGCAGTCTAAGGTCAGGGGACACTGAAGCTTTCTTT; CDR3: CASSLRSGDTEAFF; V: TRBV11-3; D: NA; size: NA; J: TRBJ1-1
DNA: TGTGCCATCTCGAGGACACAGGAAGGGTACGAGCAGTACTTC; CDR3: CAISRTQEGYEQYF; V: TRBV10-3; D: NA; size: NA; J: TRBJ2-7
DNA: TGTGCCAGTCGGTCGGGTAGCGGGGGCTCCTACGAGCAGTACTTC; CDR3: CASRSGSGGSYEQYF; V: TRBV19; D: TRBD2; size: NA; J: TRBJ2-7
DNA: TGTGCCAGCAGTTACTCGAGCAGGGATCAGCCCCAGCATTTT; CDR3: CASSYSSRDQPQHF; V: TRBV6-5; D: NA; size: NA; J: TRBJ1-5
DNA: TGTGCCAGCAGCGTATTATTTCGAGATGAGCAGTTCTTC; CDR3: CASSVLFRDEQFF; V: TRBV9; D: NA; size: NA; J: TRBJ2-1
DNA: TGTGCCAGCAGCTTAGTGGAACAGGCTGAAGCTTTCTTT; CDR3: CASSLVEQAEAFF; V: TRBV7-8; D: NA; size: NA; J: TRBJ1-1
DNA: TGTGCCAGCATAGGGGTGAACACCGGGGAGCTGTTTTTT; CDR3: CASIGVNTGELFF; V: TRBV6-6; D: NA; size: once; J: TRBJ2-2
DNA: TGTGCCAGCAGCTTGGGGCTAGCGGGGGCGGGGTCCTACGAGCAGTACTTC; CDR3: CASSLGLAGAGSYEQYF; V: TRBV5-5; D: TRBD2; size: NA; J: TRBJ2-7
DNA: TGTGCCAGCAGTGAACTGGACAGGGGCGAGCAGTACTTC; CDR3: CASSELDRGEQYF; V: TRBV6-1; D: TRBD1; size: NA; J: TRBJ2-7
DNA: TGCGCCAGCAGGCCAAGACTAGCGGGAGAACTCCAGAATGAGCAGTTCTTC; CDR3: CASRPRLAGELQNEQFF; V: TRBV5-1; D: TRBD2; size: NA; J: TRBJ2-1
DNA: TGTGCCAGCAGCCAAGGGTACAGAACCTACGAGCAGTACTTC; CDR3: CASSQGYRTYEQYF; V: TRBV14; D: NA; size: NA; J: TRBJ2-7
DNA: TGTGCCAGCAGCATCGAGCCGGGAGGCCCCTACGAGCAGTACTTC; CDR3: CASSIEPGGPYEQYF; V: TRBV7-9; D: TRBD2; size: NA; J: TRBJ2-7
DNA: TGCAGCGTTGAGCTAGGACAGGGTGGGGCAGATACGCAGTGTTTT; CDR3: CSVELGQGGADTQCF; V: TRBV29-1; D: TRBD1; size: NA; J: TRBJ2-3
DNA: TGTGCCAGTAAGGTATCTGGGGCCAACGTCCTGACTTTC; CDR3: CASKVSGANVLTF; V: TRBV27; D: NA; size: NA; J: TRBJ2-6
DNA: TGCGCCAGCAGCTTGGTTTCGAGCGCCTTATCTGGGGCCAACGTCCTGACTTTC; CDR3: CASSLVSSALSGANVLTF; V: TRBV5-1; D: NA; size: NA; J: TRBJ2-6
DNA: TGTGCCTGGAGTGTACTGGGTCGGGGAGCGGGAAGGCGGAATGAGCAGTTCTTC; CDR3: CAWSVLGRGAGRRNEQFF; V: TRBV30; D: TRBD2; size: NA; J: TRBJ2-1
DNA: TGTGCCAGCATGTTTAGCAATCAGCCCCAGCATTTT; CDR3: CASMFSNQPQHF; V: TRBV28; D: NA; size: few; J: TRBJ1-5
DNA: TGTGCCAGCAGGAACAGGGACCCGGCGGGTGGCTACACCTTC; CDR3: CASRNRDPAGGYTF; V: TRBV28; D: NA; size: NA; J: TRBJ1-2
DNA: TGTGCCAGCAGCTTTTCGAACACCGGGGAGCTGTTTTTT; CDR3: CASSFSNTGELFF; V: TRBV6-1; D: NA; size: NA; J: TRBJ2-2
DNA: TGCAGTGCTGAGCGCCACGAGCAGTACTTC; CDR3: CSAERHEQYF; V: TRBV20-1; D: NA; size: once; J: TRBJ2-7
DNA: TGCGCCAGCAGCCAAGAAACCGGGAGTGGGACTGAAGCTTTCTTT; CDR3: CASSQETGSGTEAFF; V: TRBV4-3; D: NA; size: NA; J: TRBJ1-1
DNA: TGTGCCAGCAGCATTGCGGACAGGTCCTATGGCTACACCTTC; CDR3: CASSIADRSYGYTF; V: TRBV5-4; D: TRBD1; size: NA; J: TRBJ1-2
DNA: TGCGCCAGCAGCTTGAGGGACAGAGGTGGGGCTTTCTTT; CDR3: CASSLRDRGGAFF; V: TRBV5-1; D: TRBD1; size: NA; J: TRBJ1-1
DNA: TGCGCCAGCAGCCAAGAAATAGCGACTTACCAAGAGACCCAGTACTTC; CDR3: CASSQEIATYQETQYF; V: TRBV4-1; D: NA; size: NA; J: TRBJ2-5
DNA: TGTGCCAGCAGTAGGGGACTTCAGGTTAACCAGCCCCAGCATTTT; CDR3: CASSRGLQVNQPQHF; V: TRBV28; D: NA; size: few; J: TRBJ1-5
DNA: TGTGCCAGCACCTCTGGGACAGAGAATGGGCTCGGAGCTTTCTTT; CDR3: CASTSGTENGLGAFF; V: TRBV28; D: TRBD1; size: NA; J: TRBJ1-1
DNA: TGTGCCAGTCCTGATGATACGCAGTATTTT; CDR3: CASPDDTQYF; V: TRBV19; D: NA; size: NA; J: TRBJ2-3
DNA: TGTGCCAGCAGCGTCGGAAGACCCTACGAGCAGTACTTC; CDR3: CASSVGRPYEQYF; V: TRBV6-1; D: NA; size: NA; J: TRBJ2-7
DNA: TGTGCCAGCAGGACAGCGTTGACCCACTACGAGCAGTACTTC; CDR3: CASRTALTHYEQYF; V: TRBV2; D: NA; size: NA; J: TRBJ2-7
DNA: TGTGCCAGCAGCTTAGACGGACGGAAGCAAGAGACCCAGTACTTC; CDR3: CASSLDGRKQETQYF; V: TRBV7-2; D: NA; size: NA; J: TRBJ2-5
DNA: TGTGCCAGCAGCCGAGGGACAGACTACAATGAGCAGTTCTTC; CDR3: CASSRGTDYNEQFF; V: TRBV6-1; D: TRBD1; size: NA; J: TRBJ2-1
DNA: TGTGCCAGCTCACCGGCGGGCCAGGGGTCGAAAGGCTACACCTTC; CDR3: CASSPAGQGSKGYTF; V: TRBV18; D: NA; size: NA; J: TRBJ1-2
DNA: TGCGCCAGCAGCGGCGGGACTAGGGGCGAGCAGTACTTC; CDR3: CASSGGTRGEQYF; V: TRBV5-1; D: TRBD2; size: NA; J: TRBJ2-7
DNA: TGTGCCAGCAGCTTAGAATTGACTAGCGGCGGGGAGCTGTTTTTT; CDR3: CASSLELTSGGELFF; V: TRBV7-6; D: TRBD2; size: NA; J: TRBJ2-2
DNA: TGTGCCAGCAGGAGAAGCGGGCGCAATCAGCCCCAGCATTTT; CDR3: CASRRSGRNQPQHF; V: TRBV6-5; D: NA; size: NA; J: TRBJ1-5
DNA: TGTGCCAGCCAGGGAAGGGTGCAAGAGACCCAGTACTTC; CDR3: CASQGRVQETQYF; V: TRBV30; D: NA; size: NA; J: TRBJ2-5
DNA: TGTGCCAGCTCACGATCTAGTATCTCTAACACCGGGGAGCTGTTTTTT; CDR3: CASSRSSISNTGELFF; V: TRBV18; D: NA; size: NA; J: TRBJ2-2
DNA: TGTGCCAGCACCACGGACAGAAACACTGGAGCTTTCTTT; CDR3: CASTTDRNTGAFF; V: TRBV2; D: NA; size: NA; J: TRBJ1-1
DNA: TGTGCCAGCAGTGAACGTAGCAATCAGCCCCAGCATTTT; CDR3: CASSERSNQPQHF; V: TRBV25-1; D: NA; size: few; J: TRBJ1-5
DNA: TGTGCCAGCAGTTACCGGCCCCGTTCACCCCTCCACTTT; CDR3: CASSYRPRSPLHF; V: TRBV6-5; D: NA; size: NA; J: TRBJ1-6
DNA: TGTGCCAGCCAGGCAGGAGGCACAGATACGCAGTATTTT; CDR3: CASQAGGTDTQYF; V: TRBV6-5; D: NA; size: NA; J: TRBJ2-3